Listed here is a single T cell receptor beta chain. The antigen remains undetermined. Amplification used 60 Vbeta primers and 13 Jbeta primers. The data were produced by immunoSEQ multiplex PCR, yet TCRdb's version contains in-frame clones alone and is incomplete. The sample holds around 160,000 clones; around 68% are singletons and the top ten take less than 1.5%. These data originate in a study of cytomegalovirus exposure and HLA in healthy donors. Findings and limits, study-wide: Researchers reported that a few CMV-associated chains were confirmed in vitro as CMV antigen-specific.

This CDR3 has 13 residues. The origin of this receptor is a man in his forties or fifties in good health and CMV-seronegative. The sample was PBMCs. This sequence joins TRBV21-1 and TRBJ1-1; the D call TRBD1 from the table was never checked on the DNA. TRBV21-1 is classified as a pseudogene. CDR3 residues: CASTKEGAAVAFF. The CDR3 nucleotides are TGTGCCAGCACCAAAGAGGGGGCCGCTGTGGCTTTCTTT.